By sample fraction, the clone carrying this T cell receptor beta chain is medium-sized (0.01 to 0.1%). Its target is not known. This sample is part of a study of breast tumors, draining lymph nodes, adjacent tissues. The study, taken as a whole, reports: Data only fit, rather than demonstrated, lymph node origin of most tumor T cells. Tumors had less TCR diversity than lymph nodes, more than nontumor tissue. Tumor and nontumor repertoires were significantly more similar in luminal-like than in basal-like breast cancer. Data fit most tumor T cells coming from lymph node, expanding in tumor.

This CDR3 contains 15 residues. The germline V gene encodes CDR1 KGHDR and CDR2 SFDVKD. Trimming left V 8 bases short and J 0 bases short, with 10 bases between. One entry per CDR3 protein results from TCRdb running MiXCR on the multiplex PCR reads. This table has roughly 70,000 distinct CDR3 sequences, around 43% appearing once. The sequenced sample was breast tumor tissue. V is TRBV24-1 and J is TRBJ1-6, with D unclear. The source of this sequence is a female donor with breast cancer. Some clones in this sample may be carry-over from other donors' samples. The CDR3 bases are TGTGCCACCATGCGGCCTAGCTCCTATAATTCACCCCTCCACTTT. Protein sequence: CATMRPSSYNSPLHF.